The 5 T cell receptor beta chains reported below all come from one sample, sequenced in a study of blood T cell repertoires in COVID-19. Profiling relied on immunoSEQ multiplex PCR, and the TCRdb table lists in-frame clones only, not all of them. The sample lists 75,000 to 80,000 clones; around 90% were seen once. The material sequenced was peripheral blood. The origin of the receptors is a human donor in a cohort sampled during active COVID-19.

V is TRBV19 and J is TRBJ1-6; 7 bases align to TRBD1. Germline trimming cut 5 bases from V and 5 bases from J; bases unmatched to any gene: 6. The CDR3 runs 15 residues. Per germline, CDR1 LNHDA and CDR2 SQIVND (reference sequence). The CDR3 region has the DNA TGTGCCAGTAGTGTCACCGGGACAGATAATTCACCCCTCCACTTT. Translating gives CASSVTGTDNSPLHF.

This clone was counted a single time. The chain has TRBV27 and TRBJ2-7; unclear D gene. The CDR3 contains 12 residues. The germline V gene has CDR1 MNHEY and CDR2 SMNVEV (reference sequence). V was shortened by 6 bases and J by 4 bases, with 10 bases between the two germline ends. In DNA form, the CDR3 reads TGTGCCAGCAGCCCGCTAGGTTACGAGCAGTACTTC. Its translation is CASSPLGYEQYF.

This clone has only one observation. CDR3 sequence reads: CASSQTIQETQYF. For the CDR3, the DNA is TGTGCCAGTAGTCAGACTATACAAGAGACCCAGTACTTC. The V and J genes are TRBV19 and TRBJ2-5; perhaps TRBD2 as D (5 bases). V lost 5 bases to trimming and J lost 2 bases, with 9 bases between them. Germline V gene data show CDR1 as LNHDA and CDR2 as SQIVND (reference sequence). This CDR3 contains 13 residues.

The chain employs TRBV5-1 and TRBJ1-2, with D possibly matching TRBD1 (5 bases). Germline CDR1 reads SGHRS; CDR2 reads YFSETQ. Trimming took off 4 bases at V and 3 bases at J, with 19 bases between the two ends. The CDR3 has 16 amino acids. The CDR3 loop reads CASSPSPQELDYGYTF. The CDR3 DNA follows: TGCGCCAGCAGCCCCTCGCCACAGGAACTTGACTATGGCTACACCTTC.

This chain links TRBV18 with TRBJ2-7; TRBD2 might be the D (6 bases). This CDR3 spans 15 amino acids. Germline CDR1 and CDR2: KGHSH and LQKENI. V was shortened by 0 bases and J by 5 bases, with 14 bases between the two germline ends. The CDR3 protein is CASSPPTGVGDEQYF. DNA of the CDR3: TGTGCCAGCTCACCACCGACGGGAGTAGGAGACGAGCAGTACTTC.